This T cell receptor (beta chain) was documented in a study of cytomegalovirus exposure and HLA in healthy donors. 60 Vbeta and 13 Jbeta primers were used in PCR. Source study methods: Roughly 11 million of the about 80 million unique TCR beta chains counted in a later analysis were shared. This table comes from immunoSEQ multiplex PCR, and its TCRdb copy is limited to in-frame clones, with some not included. V, J and clone size were drawn from that table, and D and trimming were deduced from the DNA. In the table there are about 140,000 clones, roughly 73% of which are singletons. General study findings and limits: A missense variant in DCLRE1C was later tied to TCR beta V- and J-gene trimming.

On this clone: As yet, its antigen is unknown.

Unmatched junction bases numbered 17, after V lost 4 bases and J lost 7 bases. The CDR3 length is 17 residues. Germline V gene data show CDR1 as SGHNT and CDR2 as YYREEE (reference sequence). This sequence joins TRBV5-4 and TRBJ1-2; 9 nucleotides agree with TRBD1. The sequence was collected from a man aged 35 to 55 in good health and CMV-seronegative. Sequenced: PBMCs. The CDR3 region is CASSTGQGQTTGGGYTF. The CDR3 coding sequence is TGTGCCAGCAGCACGGGACAGGGACAAACGACTGGTGGTGGCTACACCTTC.